The 15 T cell receptor beta chains below all came from one sample that was sequenced in a study of cytomegalovirus exposure and HLA in healthy donors. PCR amplification relied on 60 Vbeta primers (plus 13 Jbeta primers). Generated by immunoSEQ multiplex PCR, the TCRdb table keeps only in-frame clones and is missing some. In the table there are about 94,000 clones, around 70% of which are singletons. Input material: PBMCs. These receptors were collected from a man aged 25 to 45 in good health and CMV-seropositive.

J is TRBJ2-7 and V is TRBV18, with TRBD2 matching 7 bases. V gave up 6 bases and J gave up 2 bases; unmatched junction bases: 10. The CDR3 consists of 15 residues. Germline values: CDR1 KGHSH, CDR2 LQKENI. The CDR3 sequence: CASSLSGRRTYEQYF. As DNA, the CDR3 is TGTGCCAGCTCGCTTAGCGGGCGAAGGACCTACGAGCAGTACTTC.

The chain employs TRBV4-2 and TRBJ1-5; D is ambiguous. V lost 1 base to trimming and J lost 11 bases, with 18 bases between them. CDR3 size: 15 residues. Per the germline V gene, CDR1 is LGHNA and CDR2 is YNFKEQ. In DNA, the CDR3 is TGTGCCAGCAGCCAAGTCACAGCAGCCGCGGGAGCCCAGCATTTT. Translating gives CASSQVTAAAGAQHF.

The chain recombines TRBV4-3 with TRBJ2-2; unclear D gene. The CDR3 length is 15 residues. Trimming removed 3 bases from V and 0 bases from J, with 8 bases in between. Looked up from germline, CDR1 is LGHNA and CDR2 is YSLEER. The CDR3 protein is CASSQSAANTGELFF. The CDR3 DNA sequence: TGCGCCAGCAGCCAGTCTGCAGCGAACACCGGGGAGCTGTTTTTT.

In this sample, this clone turned up a few times. V and J are TRBV4-1 and TRBJ2-7, with D tentatively TRBD1 (6 bases). CDR3 length equals 17 residues. V lost 2 bases and J 0 bases, leaving 17 bases between the germline ends. Germline lookup yields CDR1 MGHRA and CDR2 YSYEKL. The CDR3 region has the DNA TGCGCCAGCAGCCAAAACCCCCAGGGGATTATCTCCTACGAGCAGTACTTC. Its protein product is CASSQNPQGIISYEQYF.

V and J are TRBV28 and TRBJ2-5; the match to TRBD2 covers 11 bases. This CDR3 is built from 17 residues. Losses at the gene ends were 4 bases for V and 4 bases for J; bases not matched to a gene: 11. Germline CDR1 is MDHEN and CDR2 is SYDVKM. The CDR3, as DNA: TGTGCCAGCAGTTCCTTCATTAGCGGGAGGGCCCGAGAGACCCAGTACTTC. Its protein is CASSSFISGRARETQYF.

V and J are TRBV7-2 and TRBJ2-7; D gene ambiguous. Trimming took off 2 bases at V and 0 bases at J, with 8 bases between the two ends. This CDR3 contains 14 residues. Germline CDR1 is SGHTA and CDR2 is FQGNSA. CDR3 protein: CASSLMADSYEQYF. CDR3 DNA: TGTGCCAGCAGCTTAATGGCGGACTCCTACGAGCAGTACTTC. Together with reference TRBV7-2 and TRBJ2-7, the CDR3 gives the full variable domain: GAGVSQSPSNKVTEKGKDVELRCDPISGHTALYWYRQSLGQGLEFLIYFQGNSAPDKSGLPSDRFSAERTGGSVSTLTIQRTQQEDSAVYLCASSLMADSYEQYFGPGTRLTVT.

This chain links TRBV5-6 with TRBJ1-4; D is possibly TRBD1 (5 bases). In germline, CDR1 is SGHDT, CDR2 YYEEEE. The CDR3 consists of 13 residues. Trimming shortened V by 0 bases and J by 8 bases, and 8 bases separated the two germline ends. CDR3 amino acids: CASSLAKGEKLFF. As DNA, the CDR3 is TGTGCCAGCAGCTTGGCCAAGGGGGAAAAACTGTTTTTT.

V usage is TRBV15 and J usage is TRBJ2-5; no firm D call. Deletions cut 0 bases from V and 5 bases from J, with 16 bases between. CDR1 LNHNV and CDR2 YYDKDF come from the germline V gene (reference sequence). The CDR3 has 16 residues. The DNA of the CDR3 is TGTGCCACCAGCAGAGATAATAACGCCCCGGTGGAGACCCAGTACTTC. It codes for CATSRDNNAPVETQYF.

This chain connects TRBV7-9 to TRBJ2-7; D call uncertain. The V and J ends lost 1 base and 3 bases respectively, with 7 bases between them. CDR3 size: 13 residues. Germline lookup yields CDR1 SEHNR and CDR2 FQNEAQ (reference sequence). The CDR3 reads CASSLGAYYEQYF. DNA of the CDR3: TGTGCCAGCAGCTTAGGAGCGTACTACGAGCAGTACTTC.

This clone came up once. The chain couples TRBV28 to TRBJ2-1; 8 bases line up with TRBD1. V lost 1 base, J lost 7 bases, and 9 bases stayed unmatched. CDR1 and CDR2 (germline): MDHEN, SYDVKM. The CDR3 has 16 amino acids. CDR3 nucleotides: TGTGCCAGCAGTTTATCTCAGGGGGCGAGGGGGAATGAGCAGTTCTTC. Its protein product is CASSLSQGARGNEQFF.

CDR3: CASSAQGSTYGYTF. DNA of the CDR3: TGTGCCAGCAGCGCCCAGGGAAGCACCTATGGCTACACCTTC. This rearrangement joins TRBV7-9 to TRBJ1-2; D perhaps matches TRBD1 (5 bases). V was trimmed by 5 bases and J by 4 bases, leaving 14 bases between them. The CDR3 consists of 14 residues. Germline CDR1 and CDR2: SEHNR and FQNEAQ (reference sequence).

The chain links TRBV2 to TRBJ2-2, with 7 bases fitting TRBD1. V was clipped by 6 bases and J by 3 bases; unmatched bases: 7. Per the germline V gene, CDR1 is SNHLY and CDR2 is FYNNEI. The CDR3 loop spans 15 amino acids. The CDR3 sequence: CASSPGTVDTGELFF. Here the CDR3 DNA reads TGTGCCAGCAGCCCCGGGACAGTGGACACCGGGGAGCTGTTTTTT.

To note about this clone: A read error may be the cause here, since a much bigger clone is one base away. The V gene is TRBV6-5, the J gene TRBJ1-5, with 8 bases matching TRBD1. Per germline, CDR1 MNHEY and CDR2 SVGAGI. The CDR3 extends over 13 amino acids. V was pared by 6 bases and J by 5 bases, with 3 bases of the junction left unmatched. The chain's CDR3 is CASSLDRDQPQHF. CDR3 coding DNA: TGTGCCAGCAGCTTGGACAGGGATCAGCCCCAGCATTTT.

This sequence joins TRBV10-3 and TRBJ2-3, with 7 nucleotides matching TRBD2. Per the germline V gene, CDR1 is ENHRY and CDR2 is SYGVKD. This CDR3 is 14 amino acids long. V lost 6 bases to trimming and J lost 4 bases; unmatched junction nucleotides: 7. The CDR3 is CAISPAGRADTQYF. CDR3 in DNA: TGTGCCATCAGCCCAGCGGGGCGGGCAGATACGCAGTATTTT.

The chain carries TRBV5-4 and TRBJ1-4; 8 nucleotides align to TRBD1. Germline CDR1 reads SGHNT; CDR2 reads YYREEE (reference sequence). V was clipped by 0 bases and J by 3 bases; unmatched bases: 1. The length of the CDR3 is 15 residues. CDR3 nucleotides: TGTGCCAGCAGCTTGGCGACAGGGGCTAATGAAAAACTGTTTTTT. Protein product: CASSLATGANEKLFF.